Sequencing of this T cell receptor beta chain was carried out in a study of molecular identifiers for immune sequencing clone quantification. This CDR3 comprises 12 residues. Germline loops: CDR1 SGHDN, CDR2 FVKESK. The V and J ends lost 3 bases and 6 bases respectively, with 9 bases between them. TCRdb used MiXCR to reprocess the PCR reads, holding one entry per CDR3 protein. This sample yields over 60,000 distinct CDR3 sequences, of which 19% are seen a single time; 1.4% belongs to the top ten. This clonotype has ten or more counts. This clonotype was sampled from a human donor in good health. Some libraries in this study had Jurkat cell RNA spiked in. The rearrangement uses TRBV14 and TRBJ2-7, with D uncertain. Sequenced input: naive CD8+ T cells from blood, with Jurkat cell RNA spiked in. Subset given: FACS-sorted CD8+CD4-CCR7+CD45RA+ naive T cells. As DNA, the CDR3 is TGTGCCAGCAGCCATGGGTCGGTCGAGCAGTACTTC. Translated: CASSHGSVEQYF. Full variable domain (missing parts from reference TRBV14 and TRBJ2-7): EAGVTQFPSHSVIEKGQTVTLRCDPISGHDNLYWYRRVMGKEIKFLLHFVKESKQDESGMPNNRFLAERTGGTYSTLKVQPAELEDSGVYFCASSHGSVEQYFGPGTRLTVT.